The sequence of this TCR beta chain was determined in a study of CD8 T cells in Susac syndrome. An amount of RNA that ranged from roughly 0.45 to 1 ug was reverse transcribed with random hexamers. MiXCR was run by TCRdb on the immunoSEQ multiplex PCR reads, yielding one entry per CDR3 protein. The sample includes roughly 300,000 distinct CDR3 sequences, roughly 84% of them seen just once. The CDR3 runs 18 residues. V gave up 0 bases and J gave up 2 bases; unmatched junction bases: 6. Germline V gives CDR1 SGHRS, CDR2 YFSETQ. Those who served as multiple sclerosis controls were treatment-naive patients with stable or active relapsing-remitting disease. The CD8+ and CD4+ T cells were negatively isolated, with the TEMRA cells enriched by FACS.

The sample comprised CD8+ T cells from PBMCs. This receptor was obtained from a human donor with multiple sclerosis. The V gene is TRBV5-1, the J gene TRBJ2-1; 12 bases agree with TRBD2. The CDR3 nucleotides read TGCGCCAGCAGCTTGGTGCCTAGCGGGAGGGCAGCCTACAATGAGCAGTTCTTC. This translates into CASSLVPSGRAAYNEQFF.